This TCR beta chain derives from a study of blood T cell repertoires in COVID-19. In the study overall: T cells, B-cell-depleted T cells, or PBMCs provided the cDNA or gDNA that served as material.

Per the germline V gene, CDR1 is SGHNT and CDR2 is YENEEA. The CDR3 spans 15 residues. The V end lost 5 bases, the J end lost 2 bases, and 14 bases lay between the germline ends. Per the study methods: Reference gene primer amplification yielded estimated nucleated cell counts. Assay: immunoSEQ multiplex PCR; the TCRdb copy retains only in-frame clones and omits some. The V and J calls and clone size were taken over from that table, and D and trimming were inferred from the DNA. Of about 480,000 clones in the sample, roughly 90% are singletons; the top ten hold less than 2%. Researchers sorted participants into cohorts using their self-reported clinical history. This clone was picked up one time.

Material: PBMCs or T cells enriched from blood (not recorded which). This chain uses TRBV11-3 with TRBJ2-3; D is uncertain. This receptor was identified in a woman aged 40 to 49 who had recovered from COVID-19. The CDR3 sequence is CASSARSIYTDTQYF. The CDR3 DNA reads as TGTGCCAGCAGCGCCCGTTCGATCTACACAGATACGCAGTATTTT.